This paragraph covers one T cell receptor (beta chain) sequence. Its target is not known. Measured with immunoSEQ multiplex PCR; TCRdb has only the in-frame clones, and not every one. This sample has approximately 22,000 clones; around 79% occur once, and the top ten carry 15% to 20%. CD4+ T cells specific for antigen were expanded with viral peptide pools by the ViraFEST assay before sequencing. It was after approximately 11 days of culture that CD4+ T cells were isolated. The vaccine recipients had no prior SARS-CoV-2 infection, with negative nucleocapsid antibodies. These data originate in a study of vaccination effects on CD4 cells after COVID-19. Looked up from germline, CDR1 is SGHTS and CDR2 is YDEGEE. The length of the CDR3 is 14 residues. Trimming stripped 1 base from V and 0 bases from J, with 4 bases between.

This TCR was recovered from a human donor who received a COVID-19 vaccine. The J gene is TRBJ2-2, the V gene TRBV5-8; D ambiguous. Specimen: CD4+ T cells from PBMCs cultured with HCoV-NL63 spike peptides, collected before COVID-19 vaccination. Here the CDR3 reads CASSLPPNTGELFF. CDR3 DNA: TGTGCCAGCAGCTTGCCACCGAACACCGGGGAGCTGTTTTTT.